The 26 T cell receptor beta chains listed next were all sequenced from one sample in a study of cytomegalovirus exposure and HLA in healthy donors. Libraries were prepared by immunoSEQ multiplex PCR; TCRdb keeps only in-frame clonotypes and omits some of them. The sample carries fewer than 120,000 clones, roughly 89% recorded once. The sequenced sample was PBMCs. These receptors all stem from a woman aged 18 to 35 in good health and CMV-seronegative.

CDR3 nucleotides: TGCGCCAGCAGCCCTCGGGACTACACAGATACGCAGTATTTT. Encoded protein: CASSPRDYTDTQYF. The J gene is TRBJ2-3, the V gene TRBV5-1; 7 nucleotides agree with TRBD2. This CDR3 is built from 14 residues. Germline CDR1 reads SGHRS; CDR2 reads YFSETQ. Unmatched junction bases numbered 4, after V lost 4 bases and J lost 2 bases.

The gene calls are TRBV5-1 and TRBJ2-7; 9 bases match TRBD2. V was clipped by 0 bases and J by 3 bases; unmatched bases: 1. Germline CDR1 SGHRS, CDR2 YFSETQ. CDR3 length equals 14 residues. The CDR3 DNA follows: TGCGCCAGCAGCTTGGTTAGCGGGAGCTACGAGCAGTACTTC. Amino acids: CASSLVSGSYEQYF.

This rearrangement joins TRBV6-6 to TRBJ1-5, with TRBD1 as a possible D gene (5 bases). CDR1 is MNHNY and CDR2 is SVGAGI in the germline V gene (reference sequence). The CDR3 has 13 amino acids. Trimming took 8 bases from V and 3 from J, leaving 11 bases between them. The chain's CDR3 is CASLGRDNQPQHF. The CDR3 DNA is TGTGCCAGCTTAGGCAGGGACAATCAGCCCCAGCATTTT.

This chain joins TRBV6-1 and TRBJ1-5; D call uncertain. Trimming removed 1 base at V and 0 bases at J, with 7 bases between. From germline, CDR1 is MNHNS and CDR2 SASEGT. The CDR3 covers 15 residues. The CDR3 protein is CASSEGPDSNQPQHF. CDR3 coding DNA: TGTGCCAGCAGTGAAGGCCCAGATAGCAATCAGCCCCAGCATTTT.

The chain carries TRBV9 and TRBJ1-6; 8 positions agree with TRBD1. Germline CDR1 reads SGDLS; CDR2 reads YYNGEE. This CDR3 has 16 residues. The J segment lost 9 bases and the V segment lost 3 bases, leaving 11 bases of the junction unmatched. Here the CDR3 DNA reads TGTGCCAGCAGCGCTAATATCGGGACAGGCACTTCACCCCTCCACTTT. Its protein is CASSANIGTGTSPLHF.

This chain connects TRBV7-8 to TRBJ1-5; D not resolved. Between the trimmed V and J ends, which lost 1 base and 0 bases, there was a span of 10 bases. CDR3 length: 16 amino acids. CDR1 SGHVS and CDR2 FQNEAQ come from the germline V gene. CDR3: CASSLDPGYSNQPQHF. The CDR3 region has the DNA TGTGCCAGCAGCTTAGACCCAGGATATAGCAATCAGCCCCAGCATTTT.

The chain carries TRBV6-1 and TRBJ2-2, with D possibly being TRBD2 (6 bases). Germline loops: CDR1 MNHNS, CDR2 SASEGT. This CDR3 spans 15 amino acids. V lost 2 bases and J 5 bases, leaving 12 bases between the germline ends. The CDR3: CASSEFGAGTGELFF. Written as DNA, the CDR3 is TGTGCCAGCAGTGAATTCGGGGCGGGGACCGGGGAGCTGTTTTTT.

This clone has a handful of counts. The chain employs TRBV13 and TRBJ2-7; 9 positions match TRBD2. This CDR3 has 15 residues. V was clipped by 5 bases and J by 3 bases; unmatched bases: 8. Germline V gene data show CDR1 as PRHDT and CDR2 as FYEKMQ (reference sequence). CDR3 protein: CASSVLLAGRYEQYF. Written as DNA, the CDR3 is TGTGCCAGCAGCGTCCTCCTAGCGGGACGCTACGAGCAGTACTTC.

V gene TRBV5-1 combines with J gene TRBJ1-3, with D perhaps matching TRBD1 (5 bases). Trimming shortened V by 3 bases and J by 3 bases, and 19 bases separated the two germline ends. The germline gives CDR1 SGHRS, CDR2 YFSETQ. The length of the CDR3 is 17 residues. The CDR3 DNA reads as TGCGCCAGCAGCTCAAACGCACTACGGGGGTATGGAAACACCATATATTTT. Protein product: CASSSNALRGYGNTIYF.

The V gene is TRBV6-4, the J gene TRBJ1-5; D ambiguous. Germline CDR1 is MRHNA and CDR2 is SNTAGT. The CDR3 is 13 amino acids. V was shortened by 2 bases and J by 6 bases, with 8 bases between the two germline ends. The CDR3 region has the DNA TGTGCCAGCAGTGACGCTCGAGGTCAGCCCCAGCATTTT. Residues: CASSDARGQPQHF.

This sequence joins TRBV5-6 and TRBJ2-2; maybe TRBD2 (5 bases). CDR1 and CDR2 (germline): SGHDT, YYEEEE. V lost 3 bases, J lost 1 base, and 16 bases lay in between. CDR3 length equals 17 residues. The CDR3 sequence: CASSSGRGIVNTGELFF. CDR3 sequence (DNA): TGTGCCAGCAGCTCCGGTCGGGGAATCGTGAACACCGGGGAGCTGTTTTTT.

The rearrangement uses TRBV10-3 and TRBJ2-7; maybe TRBD2 (5 bases). CDR3 size: 15 residues. V was shortened by 2 bases and J by 3 bases, with 14 bases between the two germline ends. Germline V CDR1 and CDR2: ENHRY, SYGVKD. DNA of the CDR3: TGTGCCATCAGTGAGATGGCCCGGAGGCACTACGAGCAGTACTTC. Amino acid sequence: CAISEMARRHYEQYF.

The chain links TRBV4-3 to TRBJ2-7; 9 positions match TRBD1. The germline V gene encodes CDR1 LGHNA and CDR2 YSLEER. CDR3 size: 16 residues. Losses at the gene ends were 6 bases for V and 4 bases for J; bases not matched to a gene: 13. The CDR3 spells CASRLLWDREGYEQYF. CDR3 in DNA: TGCGCCAGCAGACTCCTTTGGGACAGGGAAGGGTACGAGCAGTACTTC.

The genes are TRBV5-1 and TRBJ2-3, with D perhaps matching TRBD2 (6 bases). This CDR3 is built from 14 residues. Germline V gene data show CDR1 as SGHRS and CDR2 as YFSETQ. V was clipped by 0 bases and J by 7 bases, with 12 bases between them. In DNA form, the CDR3 reads TGCGCCAGCAGCTTGGCGGGAGACCTCAATACGCAGTATTTT. Its translation: CASSLAGDLNTQYF.

This clone was counted a single time. The chain couples TRBV9 to TRBJ1-1, with unresolved D. Trimming pared 0 bases from V and 3 bases from J, leaving 12 bases between. The length of the CDR3 is 15 residues. Germline V CDR1 and CDR2: SGDLS, YYNGEE. DNA for the CDR3: TGTGCCAGCAGCGTAGCTCCCCGGGATCACACTGAAGCTTTCTTT. Translating it yields CASSVAPRDHTEAFF.

This sequence joins TRBV21-1 and TRBJ1-5; the DNA was not compared with TRBD1, the D call given in the table. TRBV21-1 is described as a pseudogene. This CDR3 has 13 residues. CDR3 sequence (DNA): TGTGCCAGCAGCAAAGTCCAGGGGCCGCCCCAGCATTTT. It is translated as CASSKVQGPPQHF.

The rearrangement links TRBV5-1 to TRBJ1-2; 9 positions agree with TRBD1. There are 13 residues in the CDR3. The junction had 6 bases not matched to a gene; V was cut back by 4 bases and J by 8 bases. The V gene's germline CDR1 is SGHRS and CDR2 YFSETQ. The CDR3 sequence: CASSPTGGEGYTF. CDR3 in DNA: TGCGCCAGCAGCCCGACAGGGGGAGAGGGCTACACCTTC.

The gene calls are TRBV30 and TRBJ2-7; 9 bases are a match to TRBD2. Germline assignment: CDR1 GTSNPN and CDR2 SVGIG (reference sequence). The CDR3 spans 14 residues. V shed 0 bases, J shed 5 bases, and the junction held 5 bases outside the gene matches. CDR3 bases: TGTGCCTGGAGTGTCGGGGGGACTAGCCACGAGCAGTACTTC. It encodes CAWSVGGTSHEQYF.

The chain recombines TRBV30 with TRBJ2-1; the D gene is possibly TRBD1 (6 bases). Deletions cut 5 bases from V and 7 bases from J, with 18 bases between. CDR3 length: 14 amino acids. Germline V CDR1 and CDR2: GTSNPN, SVGIG (reference sequence). Written as DNA, the CDR3 is TGTGCCTGGCAGCCAGGGGATTCTGTTAATGAGCAGTTCTTC. Amino acid sequence: CAWQPGDSVNEQFF.

The V call is TRBV27, the J call TRBJ2-1, with 13 bases identical to TRBD2. V trimming: 5 bases; J trimming: 9 bases; junction bases outside the gene matches: 7. Germline CDR1 is MNHEY and CDR2 is SMNVEV (reference sequence). The CDR3 has 15 amino acids. This CDR3 is CASSPTSGGAFEQFF. CDR3 nucleotide sequence: TGTGCCAGCAGTCCCACTAGCGGGGGGGCGTTTGAGCAGTTCTTC.

The rearrangement joins TRBV29-1 to TRBJ2-6; D is perhaps TRBD1 (5 bases). With 4 bases removed from V and 4 bases from J, the gap between germline ends came to 14 bases. Germline CDR1 and CDR2: SQVTM and ANQGSEA. This CDR3 has 15 amino acids. The CDR3 nucleotides read TGCAGCGTTGGGACACCCTCGGGCGGGGCCAACGTCCTGACTTTC. It specifies CSVGTPSGGANVLTF.

The rearrangement uses TRBV19 and TRBJ1-2; D unresolved. CDR1 is LNHDA and CDR2 is SQIVND in the germline V gene (reference sequence). This CDR3 contains 15 residues. The V and J ends lost 6 bases and 2 bases respectively, with 16 bases between them. CDR3 in DNA: TGTGCCAGTAGGATAACGGGAGGGCGGAACTATGGCTACACCTTC. Protein product: CASRITGGRNYGYTF.

The rearrangement joins TRBV4-2 to TRBJ2-1; 13 nucleotides match TRBD2. After removal of 2 bases from V and 7 bases from J, the junction contained 14 bases not matched to a gene. CDR3 length: 19 residues. Germline V gene data show CDR1 as LGHNA and CDR2 as YNFKEQ. CDR3 nucleotides: TGTGCCAGCAGCCAACTTGGGACTAGCGGGGCGACCCGGGGGAATGAGCAGTTCTTC. This gives the protein CASSQLGTSGATRGNEQFF.

The rearrangement joins TRBV5-8 to TRBJ1-2, with unresolved D. The CDR3 has 15 residues. Germline loops: CDR1 SGHTS, CDR2 YDEGEE. The V and J ends lost 3 bases and 6 bases respectively, with 18 bases between them. DNA of the CDR3: TGTGCCAGCAGCTCCGGGGAGGAGGAATTGGATGGCTACACCTTC. Translation: CASSSGEEELDGYTF.

The chain couples TRBV5-1 to TRBJ2-7; D might be TRBD1 (5 bases). V was cut by 4 bases and J by 6 bases, with 8 bases left in between. This CDR3 has 11 residues. Germline values: CDR1 SGHRS, CDR2 YFSETQ. The CDR3 reads CASSLQGEQYF. The CDR3 DNA follows: TGCGCCAGCAGCCTTCAGGGCGAGCAGTACTTC. Full variable domain (outside the CDR3, taken from reference TRBV5-1 and TRBJ2-7): KAGVTQTPRYLIKTRGQQVTLSCSPISGHRSVSWYQQTPGQGLQFLFEYFSETQRNKGNFPGRFSGRQFSNSRSEMNVSTLELGDSALYLCASSLQGEQYFGPGTRLTVT.

V and J are TRBV28 and TRBJ1-4; the D is unclear. CDR1 is MDHEN and CDR2 is SYDVKM in the germline V gene. Trimming pared 9 bases from V and 5 bases from J, leaving 13 bases between. The CDR3 is 13 residues long. This chain's CDR3 is CASRYALNEKLFF. The CDR3 region has the DNA TGTGCCAGTCGGTACGCGTTAAATGAAAAACTGTTTTTT.